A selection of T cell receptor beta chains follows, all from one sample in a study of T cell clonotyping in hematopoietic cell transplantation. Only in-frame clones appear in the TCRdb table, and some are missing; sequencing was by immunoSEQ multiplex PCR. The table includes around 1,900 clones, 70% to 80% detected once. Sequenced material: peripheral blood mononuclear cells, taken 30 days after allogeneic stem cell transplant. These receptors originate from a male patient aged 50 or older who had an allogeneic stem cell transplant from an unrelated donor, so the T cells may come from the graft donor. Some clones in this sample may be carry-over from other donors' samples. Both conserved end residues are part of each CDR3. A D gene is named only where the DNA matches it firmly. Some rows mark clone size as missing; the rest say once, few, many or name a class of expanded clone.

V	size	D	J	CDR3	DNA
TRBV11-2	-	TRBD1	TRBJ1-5	CASSPQGVGNQPQHF	TGTGCCAGCAGCCCTCAGGGGGTAGGGAACCAGCCCCAGCATTTT
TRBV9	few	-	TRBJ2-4	CASSQTGSTLGKNIQYF	TGTGCCAGCAGCCAGACGGGGAGTACTTTAGGCAAAAACATTCAGTACTTC
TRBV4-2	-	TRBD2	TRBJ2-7	CASSQVGLAGHRYEQYF	TGTGCCAGCAGCCAAGTGGGACTAGCGGGGCACCGCTACGAGCAGTACTTC
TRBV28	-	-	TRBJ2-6	CASSLGRGTGANVLTF	TGTGCCAGCAGCTTGGGAAGAGGAACTGGGGCCAACGTCCTGACTTTC
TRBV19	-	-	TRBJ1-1	CAEPRRGREIGAFF	TGTGCCGAGCCGCGCCGGGGCCGGGAGATAGGAGCTTTCTTT
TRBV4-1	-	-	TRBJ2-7	CASSQDGTAPYEQYF	TGCGCCAGCAGCCAAGATGGGACGGCCCCCTACGAGCAGTACTTC
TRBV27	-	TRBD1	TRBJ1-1	CASSIDTGGRTEAFF	TGTGCCAGCAGTATCGATACAGGGGGCCGAACTGAAGCTTTCTTT
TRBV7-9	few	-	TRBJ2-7	CASSLARGLAHEQYF	TGTGCCAGCAGCTTAGCTCGGGGCCTCGCCCACGAGCAGTACTTC
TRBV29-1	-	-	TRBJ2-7	CSVARLRNYEQYF	TGCAGCGTTGCTAGACTTCGTAACTACGAGCAGTACTTC
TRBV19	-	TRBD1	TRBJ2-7	CASSPGTGTYEQYF	TGTGCCAGTAGTCCCGGGACAGGGACCTACGAGCAGTACTTC
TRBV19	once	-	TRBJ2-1	CASSSYSPSSYNEQFF	TGTGCCAGTAGTAGCTACAGTCCTAGCTCCTACAATGAGCAGTTCTTC
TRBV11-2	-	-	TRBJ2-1	CASSSRHFSGYNEQFF	TGTGCCAGCAGCTCCCGACATTTCTCGGGGTACAATGAGCAGTTCTTC
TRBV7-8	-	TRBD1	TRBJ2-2	CASSSLTGSTGELFF	TGTGCCAGCAGCTCTCTGACAGGGTCGACCGGGGAGCTGTTTTTT
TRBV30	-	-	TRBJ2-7	CAMLKAGDPYEQYF	TGTGCCATGTTAAAGGCAGGGGACCCCTACGAGCAGTACTTC